These 11 T cell receptor beta chains were sequenced from one sample in a study of blood T cell repertoires in COVID-19. The repertoire was sequenced with immunoSEQ multiplex PCR; TCRdb's copy has only in-frame clones and lacks some. This sample has about 94,000 clones; approximately 84% occur once, and the top ten carry about 6.3%. The sequencing input was peripheral blood. These receptor sequences come from a man in his sixties with acute or convalescent COVID-19.

The V gene is TRBV30, the J gene TRBJ1-6; D remains unclear. CDR1 and CDR2 from the germline V gene are GTSNPN and SVGIG (reference sequence). CDR3 length: 18 residues. The V gene lost 1 base and the J gene lost 1 base, with 17 bases spanning the gap. The CDR3 loop reads CAWSARVGSGSYNSPLHF. In nucleotides, the CDR3 is TGTGCCTGGAGTGCCCGGGTGGGGAGTGGTTCCTATAATTCACCCCTCCACTTT.

This clone has just one count. The rearrangement uses TRBV5-1 and TRBJ1-2; the D gene is possibly TRBD1 (5 bases). Trimming stripped 5 bases from V and 5 bases from J, with 16 bases between. Germline V gives CDR1 SGHRS, CDR2 YFSETQ. The CDR3 has 14 amino acids. In DNA form, the CDR3 reads TGCGCCAGCAGGGGGAGGGGCGCTGAGTATGGCTACACCTTC. This sequence encodes CASRGRGAEYGYTF.

V and J are TRBV9 and TRBJ2-7; 7 bases map to TRBD1. The CDR3 spans 14 residues. Germline CDR1 SGDLS, CDR2 YYNGEE. V trimming: 5 bases; J trimming: 1 base; junction bases outside the gene matches: 6. The CDR3 reads CASSVGRGSYEQYF. The CDR3 nucleotides read TGTGCCAGCAGTGTGGGCAGGGGGTCCTACGAGCAGTACTTC.

DNA for the CDR3: TGTGCCAGCAGCCAAGCCTACAATCAGCCCCAGCATTTT. The encoded protein is CASSQAYNQPQHF. The rearrangement joins TRBV3-1 (or the pseudogene TRBV3-2) to TRBJ1-5, with D unresolved. Trimming removed 1 base from V and 3 bases from J, with 4 bases in between. The CDR3 sequence is 13 residues long. Germline V gene lookup returns CDR1 LGHDT and CDR2 YNNKEL (reference sequence).

The sample holds one count of this clone. V is TRBV7-2 and J is TRBJ2-5; D perhaps matches TRBD1 (6 bases). This CDR3 is 14 amino acids long. Germline values: CDR1 SGHTA, CDR2 FQGNSA. Trimming pared 1 base from V and 3 bases from J, leaving 9 bases between. The CDR3 DNA sequence: TGTGCCAGCAGCTTAGACACAGGGAAAGAGACCCAGTACTTC. Its protein is CASSLDTGKETQYF. Drawing the rest from reference TRBV7-2 and TRBJ2-5, the complete variable domain is GAGVSQSPSNKVTEKGKDVELRCDPISGHTALYWYRQSLGQGLEFLIYFQGNSAPDKSGLPSDRFSAERTGGSVSTLTIQRTQQEDSAVYLCASSLDTGKETQYFGPGTRLLVL.

This rearrangement joins TRBV5-1 to TRBJ2-1, with TRBD2 matching over 12 bases. V shed 0 bases, J shed 6 bases, and the junction held 1 base outside the gene matches. The CDR3 sequence is 15 residues long. Germline V gene data show CDR1 as SGHRS and CDR2 as YFSETQ. In nucleotides, the CDR3 is TGCGCCAGCAGCTTGGGACTAGCGGGGGCCAATGAGCAGTTCTTC. Amino acid sequence: CASSLGLAGANEQFF.

J is TRBJ1-1 and V is TRBV7-3, with TRBD1 identical over 7 bases. V was clipped by 4 bases and J by 6 bases; unmatched bases: 5. The CDR3 contains 13 residues. Germline assignment: CDR1 SGHTA and CDR2 FQGTGA. The CDR3 sequence is CASSSTGASEAFF. The CDR3 bases are TGTGCCAGCAGCTCCACAGGGGCCTCTGAAGCTTTCTTT.

This clone has a single count. The chain carries TRBV19 and TRBJ2-7, with a tentative D call TRBD1 (5 bases). Deletions cut 4 bases from V and 2 bases from J, with 12 bases between. This CDR3 has 14 amino acids. Germline V gene lookup returns CDR1 LNHDA and CDR2 SQIVND (reference sequence). The CDR3 reads CASSTVQETYEQYF. CDR3 bases: TGTGCCAGTAGTACGGTACAGGAGACCTACGAGCAGTACTTC.

The chain couples TRBV9 to TRBJ2-3; tentative D call: TRBD2 (5 bases). The CDR3 has 14 residues. Trimming cost V 5 bases and J 2 bases, with 12 bases left between them. Germline V gene data show CDR1 as SGDLS and CDR2 as YYNGEE. CDR3 residues: CASRTDSYTDTQYF. In DNA, the CDR3 is TGTGCCAGCAGGACGGACTCCTACACAGATACGCAGTATTTT.

The chain combines TRBV20-1 with TRBJ1-4; the D is unclear. CDR1 and CDR2 (germline): DFQATT, SNEGSKA (reference sequence). The CDR3 length is 13 residues. Trimming took 3 bases from V and 0 from J, leaving 5 bases between them. The CDR3 is CSASYATNEKLFF. In DNA, the CDR3 is TGCAGTGCTAGTTATGCAACTAATGAAAAACTGTTTTTT.

This clone showed up just a few times. The V gene is TRBV27, the J gene TRBJ2-2, with 10 bases lining up with TRBD1. This CDR3 has 14 amino acids. From germline, CDR1 is MNHEY and CDR2 SMNVEV (reference sequence). V trimming: 6 bases; J trimming: 6 bases; junction bases outside the gene matches: 4. CDR3 nucleotides: TGTGCCAGCAGCTTAGGACAGGGGGCCGGGGAGCTGTTTTTT. Translation: CASSLGQGAGELFF.